A single sample is the source of the 18 T cell receptor beta chains below, sequenced in a study of blood T cell repertoires in COVID-19. Only in-frame clones appear in the TCRdb table, and some are missing; sequencing was by immunoSEQ multiplex PCR. Altogether 50,000 to 65,000 clones are present, roughly 72% being singletons, with the ten largest covering more than 4%. The source material was peripheral blood. The receptors stem from a woman between 65 and 79 years old with COVID-19, enrolled during active disease.

V gene TRBV27 combines with J gene TRBJ1-5; tentatively, D is TRBD1 (6 bases). CDR1 is MNHEY and CDR2 is SMNVEV in the germline V gene (reference sequence). Between the trimmed V and J ends, which lost 3 bases and 7 bases, there was a span of 13 bases. The CDR3 has 14 amino acids. Here the CDR3 DNA reads TGTGCCAGCAGTTTGTCAGGGGCTGGACAGCCCCAGCATTTT. This sequence encodes CASSLSGAGQPQHF.

The rearrangement uses TRBV4-2 and TRBJ2-3; 13 bases fit TRBD2. The V segment lost 1 base and the J segment 3 bases; nucleotides outside the gene matches: 4. Germline values: CDR1 LGHNA, CDR2 YNFKEQ. The CDR3 is 17 residues long. The CDR3 nucleotides read TGTGCCAGCAGCCAAGGGACTAGCGGGAGTCGGACAGATACGCAGTATTTT. Its protein is CASSQGTSGSRTDTQYF.

On this clone: Without the conserved terminal phenylalanine or tryptophan, this CDR3 likely stems from a read error. The limits of the CDR3 on the DNA are not certain, so only TCRdb's listed CDR3 is given. This chain uses TRBV21-1 with TRBJ1-2. TRBV21-1 is listed as a pseudogene. With termini counted, the CDR3 has 10 amino acids. Here the CDR3 reads CASSRGTKTR.

This chain connects TRBV10-1 to TRBJ2-1; 8 bases are a match to TRBD2. Trimming at V came to 2 bases and at J to 6 bases, leaving 18 bases not matched to a gene. The CDR3 spans 19 residues. Per the germline V gene, CDR1 is WNHNN and CDR2 is SYGVQD (reference sequence). In nucleotides, the CDR3 is TGCGCCAGCAGTGAGCCTAAGCCAGGACTAGCTATTTGTGTCAATGAGCAGTTCTTC. It specifies CASSEPKPGLAICVNEQFF.

This clone was seen more than once but under ten times. The CDR3 reads CSAGDSYGYTF. Written as DNA, the CDR3 is TGCAGTGCGGGAGATTCCTATGGCTACACCTTC. V usage is TRBV20-1 and J usage is TRBJ1-2; no reliable D call. CDR1 and CDR2 from the germline V gene are DFQATT and SNEGSKA (reference sequence). CDR3 size: 11 residues. Trimming took off 6 bases at V and 4 bases at J, with 9 bases between the two ends.

There are many counts of this clone. The chain uses TRBV19 and TRBJ1-2; possible D gene TRBD1, 6 bases. This CDR3 region has 15 residues. Trimming removed 7 bases from V and 2 bases from J, with 17 bases in between. The germline gives CDR1 LNHDA, CDR2 SQIVND (reference sequence). The CDR3 protein is CASTLGRQENYGYTF. The CDR3 DNA sequence: TGTGCCAGTACCCTAGGCAGACAGGAGAACTATGGCTACACCTTC. Together with reference TRBV19 and TRBJ1-2, the CDR3 gives the full variable domain: DGGITQSPKYLFRKEGQNVTLSCEQNLNHDAMYWYRQDPGQGLRLIYYSQIVNDFQKGDIAEGYSVSREKKESFPLTVTSAQKNPTAFYLCASTLGRQENYGYTFGSGTRLTVV.

This clone has a handful of counts. The CDR3 bases are TGCAGCGTTGCCCCGACATTGAACACTGAAGCTTTCTTT. It translates to CSVAPTLNTEAFF. The chain is built from TRBV29-1 and TRBJ1-1; D uncertain. The CDR3 is 13 residues long. Germline values: CDR1 SQVTM, CDR2 ANQGSEA. The V and J ends lost 4 bases and 0 bases respectively, with 9 bases between them. The whole variable domain, filled in from reference TRBV29-1 and TRBJ1-1, reads SAVISQKPSRDICQRGTSLTIQCQVDSQVTMMFWYRQQPGQSLTLIATANQGSEATYESGFVIDKFPISRPNLTFSTLTVSNMSPEDSSIYLCSVAPTLNTEAFFGQGTRLTVV.

The J gene is TRBJ2-6, the V gene TRBV29-1; TRBD1 is a possible D gene (6 bases). The germline V gene has CDR1 SQVTM and CDR2 ANQGSEA. V was clipped by 7 bases and J by 4 bases, with 11 bases between them. The CDR3 sequence is 13 residues long. CDR3 residues: CSATGIGANVLTF. The DNA for the CDR3 is TGCAGCGCCACAGGGATCGGGGCCAACGTCCTGACTTTC.

The rearrangement joins TRBV21-1 to TRBJ1-2; no check of the table's D call, TRBD1, against the DNA was made. TRBV21-1 is deemed a pseudogene. This CDR3 contains 16 residues. The CDR3 loop is CANNKDWDRDWSGYTF. CDR3 nucleotides: TGTGCCAATAACAAGGACTGGGACAGGGATTGGTCGGGCTACACCTTC.

The rearrangement uses TRBV19 and TRBJ2-7, with D possibly matching TRBD2 (6 bases). Trimming took off 5 bases at V and 3 bases at J, with 14 bases between the two ends. The CDR3 loop spans 14 amino acids. Germline-derived CDR1 and CDR2 are LNHDA and SQIVND (reference sequence). DNA for the CDR3: TGTGCCAGTAGTCTACTCCCGACTAGCTACGAGCAGTACGTC. This sequence encodes CASSLLPTSYEQYV.

This sequence joins TRBV4-2 and TRBJ2-1; 7 bases are a match to TRBD2. The CDR3 contains 18 residues. The germline CDR1 and CDR2 sequences are LGHNA and YNFKEQ. The ends lost 1 base at V and 0 bases at J; junction bases unmatched: 9. CDR3 loop: CASSQAQLADPSYNEQFF. CDR3 coding DNA: TGTGCCAGCAGCCAAGCGCAGCTAGCGGACCCCTCCTACAATGAGCAGTTCTTC.

The rearrangement joins TRBV11-2 to TRBJ2-1, with a tentative D call TRBD2 (5 bases). This CDR3 contains 15 residues. Germline values: CDR1 SGHAT, CDR2 FQNNGV. Trimming removed 1 base at V and 2 bases at J, with 9 bases between. The CDR3 here is CASSLAGSAYNEQFF. The CDR3 DNA reads TGTGCCAGCAGCTTAGCGGGTAGCGCCTACAATGAGCAGTTCTTC.

The chain employs TRBV11-2 and TRBJ2-1; possibly TRBD2 for D (6 bases). This CDR3 is 17 amino acids long. Germline V gives CDR1 SGHAT, CDR2 FQNNGV. Trimming shortened V by 2 bases and J by 0 bases, and 14 bases separated the two germline ends. The CDR3 loop reads CASSLSASVSSYNEQFF. CDR3 in DNA: TGTGCCAGCAGCTTAAGTGCTAGCGTGAGCTCCTACAATGAGCAGTTCTTC.

The chain carries TRBV19 and TRBJ2-7; weak D call: TRBD1 (5 bases). The germline V gene has CDR1 LNHDA and CDR2 SQIVND (reference sequence). V lost 5 bases, J lost 2 bases, and 13 bases lay in between. This CDR3 comprises 14 residues. CDR3 protein: CASSLQGNTYEQYF. The CDR3 nucleotides are TGTGCCAGTAGTTTGCAGGGCAATACCTACGAGCAGTACTTC.

V is TRBV12-3 or TRBV12-4 and J is TRBJ1-1, with D perhaps matching TRBD1 (5 bases). This CDR3 contains 12 residues. Trimming shortened V by 6 bases and J by 1 base, and 6 bases separated the two germline ends. The CDR3 DNA follows: TGTGCCAGCAGCGGGGGGAACACTGAAGCTTTCTTT. Translated, it gives CASSGGNTEAFF.

The genes are TRBV18 and TRBJ2-7; TRBD1 aligns across 9 bases. Germline CDR1 is KGHSH and CDR2 is LQKENI. The trim removed 5 bases at V and 2 bases at J, leaving 7 bases unmatched. This CDR3 is 15 amino acids long. CDR3 coding DNA: TGTGCCAGCTCATTAGGGACAGGGATTACCTACGAGCAGTACTTC. This codes for CASSLGTGITYEQYF.

This chain joins TRBV7-2 and TRBJ2-1; D not certain. CDR3 length: 15 amino acids. Per germline, CDR1 SGHTA and CDR2 FQGNSA. V dropped 1 base and J dropped 4 bases, with 11 bases sitting between them. DNA for the CDR3: TGTGCCAGCAGCTTAGTTCGTAACAGTTACAATGAGCAGTTCTTC. This sequence encodes CASSLVRNSYNEQFF.

The gene calls are TRBV7-2 and TRBJ2-5; possible D gene TRBD1, 6 bases. The CDR3 contains 15 residues. The germline V gene has CDR1 SGHTA and CDR2 FQGNSA. Between the trimmed V and J ends, which lost 4 bases and 5 bases, there was a span of 17 bases. The CDR3, as DNA: TGTGCCAGCAGCTCCGGGACAACCCCGGGGGAGACCCAGTACTTC. Its translation is CASSSGTTPGETQYF.